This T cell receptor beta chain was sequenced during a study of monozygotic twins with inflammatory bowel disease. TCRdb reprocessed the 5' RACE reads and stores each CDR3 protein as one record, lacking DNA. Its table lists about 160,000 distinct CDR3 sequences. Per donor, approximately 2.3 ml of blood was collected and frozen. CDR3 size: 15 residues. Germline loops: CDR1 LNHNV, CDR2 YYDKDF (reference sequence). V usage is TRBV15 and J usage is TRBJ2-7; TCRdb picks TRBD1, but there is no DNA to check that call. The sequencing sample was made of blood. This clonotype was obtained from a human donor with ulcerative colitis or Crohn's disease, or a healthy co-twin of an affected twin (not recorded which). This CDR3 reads CATSRDPGIQTEQYF.